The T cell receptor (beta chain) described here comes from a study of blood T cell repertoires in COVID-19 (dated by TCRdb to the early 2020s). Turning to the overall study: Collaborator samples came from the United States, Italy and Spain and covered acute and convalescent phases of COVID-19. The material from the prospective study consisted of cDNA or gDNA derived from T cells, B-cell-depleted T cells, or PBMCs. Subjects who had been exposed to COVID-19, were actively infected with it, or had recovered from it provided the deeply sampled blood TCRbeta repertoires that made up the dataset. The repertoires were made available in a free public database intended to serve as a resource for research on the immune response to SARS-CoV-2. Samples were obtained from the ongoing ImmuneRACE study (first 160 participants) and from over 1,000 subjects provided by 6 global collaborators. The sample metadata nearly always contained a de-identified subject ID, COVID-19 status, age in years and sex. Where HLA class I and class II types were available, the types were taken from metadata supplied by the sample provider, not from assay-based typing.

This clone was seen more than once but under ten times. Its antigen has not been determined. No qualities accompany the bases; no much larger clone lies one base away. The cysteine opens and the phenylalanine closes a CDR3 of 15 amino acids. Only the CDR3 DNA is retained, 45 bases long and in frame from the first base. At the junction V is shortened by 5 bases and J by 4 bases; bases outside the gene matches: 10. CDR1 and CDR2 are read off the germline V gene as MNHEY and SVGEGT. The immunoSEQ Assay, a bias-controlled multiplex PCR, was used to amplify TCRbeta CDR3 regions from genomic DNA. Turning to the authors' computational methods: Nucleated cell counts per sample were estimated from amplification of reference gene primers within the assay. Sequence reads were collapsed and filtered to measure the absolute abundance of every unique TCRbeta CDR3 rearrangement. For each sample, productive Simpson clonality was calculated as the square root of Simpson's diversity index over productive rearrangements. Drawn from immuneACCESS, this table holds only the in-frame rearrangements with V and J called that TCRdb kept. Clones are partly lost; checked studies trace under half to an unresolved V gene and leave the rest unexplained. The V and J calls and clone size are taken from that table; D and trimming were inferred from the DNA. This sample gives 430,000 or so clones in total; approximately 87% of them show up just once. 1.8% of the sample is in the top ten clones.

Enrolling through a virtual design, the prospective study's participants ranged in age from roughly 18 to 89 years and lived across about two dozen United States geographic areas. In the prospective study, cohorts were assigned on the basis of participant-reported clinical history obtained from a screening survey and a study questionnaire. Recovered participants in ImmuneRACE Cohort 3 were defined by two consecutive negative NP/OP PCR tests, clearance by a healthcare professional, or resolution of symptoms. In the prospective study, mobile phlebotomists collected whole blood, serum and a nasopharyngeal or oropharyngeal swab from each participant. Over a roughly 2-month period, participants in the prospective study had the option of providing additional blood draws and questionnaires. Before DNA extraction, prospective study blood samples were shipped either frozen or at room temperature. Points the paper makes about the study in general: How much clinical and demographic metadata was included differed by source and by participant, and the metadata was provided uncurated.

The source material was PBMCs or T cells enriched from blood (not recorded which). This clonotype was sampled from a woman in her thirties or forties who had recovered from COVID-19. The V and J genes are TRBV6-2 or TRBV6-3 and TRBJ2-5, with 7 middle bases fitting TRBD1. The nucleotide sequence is TGTGCCAGCAGTGCCCACGGGACAGTGCGAGAGACCCAGTACTTC. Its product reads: CASSAHGTVRETQYF.